This T cell receptor (beta chain) came from a study of identical twins. General study findings and limits: Models underestimated TCR alpha sharing (out-of-frame) in monozygotic twins.

This clonotype was observed a few times. Its antigen is undetermined. V shed 1 base and J 9 bases; nucleotides not matched to a gene: 5. The germline CDR1 and CDR2 sequences are SGHAT and FQNNGV. CDR3 size: 16 residues. TCRdb re-analysed the 5' RACE reads in MiXCR, keeping a single row per CDR3 protein. The data show 250,000 to 350,000 distinct CDR3 sequences, nearly 9.5% seen once. The data were also submitted as part of a second study, on yellow fever vaccine responses in identical twins.

The rearrangement uses TRBV11-2 and TRBJ2-2; 13 positions agree with TRBD2. The source of this sequence is a woman younger than 30 in good health. Sequencing input: CD8+ T cells sorted from blood. CDR3 sequence reads: CASSLVSGTSGRELFF. The DNA for the CDR3 is TGTGCCAGCAGCTTAGTCTCCGGGACTAGCGGGAGGGAGCTGTTTTTT.